This T cell receptor (beta chain) came from a study of T cell repertoires in ileal Crohn's disease. TCRB immunosequencing input was roughly 530 nanograms of biopsy DNA per sample. Some clones are missing from TCRdb's copy, which holds only in-frame ones; the method was immunoSEQ multiplex PCR. Of 25,000 to 30,000 clones listed, around three quarters are singletons. On this clone: Antigen unknown.

This CDR3 has 16 residues. With V trimmed by 2 bases and J by 5 bases, 15 bases remained unmatched. In germline, CDR1 is GTSNPN, CDR2 SVGIG (reference sequence). Findings of the study overall: Mucosal expansions were suggested to be mainly CD8 T cells.

The source is an adult with Crohn's disease. The chain couples TRBV30 to TRBJ2-7; 7 bases fit TRBD1. The sequenced material came from ileal tissue. In DNA form, the CDR3 reads TGTGCCTGGAGTCTCGGTGGGACAGCTATACTAGACGAGCAGTACTTC. This encodes CAWSLGGTAILDEQYF.